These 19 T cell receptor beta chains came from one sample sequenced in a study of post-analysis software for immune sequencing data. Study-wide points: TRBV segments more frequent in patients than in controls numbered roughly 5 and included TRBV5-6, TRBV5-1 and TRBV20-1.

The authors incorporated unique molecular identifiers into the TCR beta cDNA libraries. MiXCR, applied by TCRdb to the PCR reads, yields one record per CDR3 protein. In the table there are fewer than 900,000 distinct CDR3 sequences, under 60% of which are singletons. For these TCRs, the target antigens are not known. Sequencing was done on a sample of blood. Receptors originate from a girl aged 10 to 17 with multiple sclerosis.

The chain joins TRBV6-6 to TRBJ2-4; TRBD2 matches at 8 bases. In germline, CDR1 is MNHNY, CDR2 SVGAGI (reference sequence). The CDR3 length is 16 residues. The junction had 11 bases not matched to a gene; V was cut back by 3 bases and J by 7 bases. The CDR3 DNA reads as TGTGCCAGCAGTTATCCCCTAGTAGCGGGAAGGAACATTCAGTACTTC. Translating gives CASSYPLVAGRNIQYF.

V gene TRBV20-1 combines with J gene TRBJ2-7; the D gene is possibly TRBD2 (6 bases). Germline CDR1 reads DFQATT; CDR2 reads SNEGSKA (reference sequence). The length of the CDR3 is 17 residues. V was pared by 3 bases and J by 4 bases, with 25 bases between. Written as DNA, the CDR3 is TGCAGTGCTAGGGGGGGAGCAGGGTTCCCATCCTTATACGAGCAGTACTTC. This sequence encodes CSARGGAGFPSLYEQYF.

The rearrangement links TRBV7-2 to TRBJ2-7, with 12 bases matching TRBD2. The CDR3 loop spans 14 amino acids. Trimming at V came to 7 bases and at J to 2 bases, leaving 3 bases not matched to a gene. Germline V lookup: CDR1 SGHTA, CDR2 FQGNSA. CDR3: CASTRLAGAYEQYF. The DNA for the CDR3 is TGTGCCAGCACCCGACTAGCGGGAGCCTACGAGCAGTACTTC.

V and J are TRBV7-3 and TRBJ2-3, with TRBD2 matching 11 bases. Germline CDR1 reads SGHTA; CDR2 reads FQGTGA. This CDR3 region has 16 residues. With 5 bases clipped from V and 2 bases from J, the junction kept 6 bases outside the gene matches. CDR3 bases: TGTGCCAGCAGCCCCCAGACTAGCGGGACCACAGATACGCAGTATTTT. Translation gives CASSPQTSGTTDTQYF.

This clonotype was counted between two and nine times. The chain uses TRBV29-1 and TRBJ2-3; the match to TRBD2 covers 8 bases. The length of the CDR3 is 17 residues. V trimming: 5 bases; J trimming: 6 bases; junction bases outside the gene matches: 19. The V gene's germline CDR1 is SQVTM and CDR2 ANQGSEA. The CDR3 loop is CSVSSGTRGFRRDTQYF. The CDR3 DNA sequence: TGCAGCGTTTCCTCCGGGACTAGAGGTTTTCGACGGGATACGCAGTATTTT.

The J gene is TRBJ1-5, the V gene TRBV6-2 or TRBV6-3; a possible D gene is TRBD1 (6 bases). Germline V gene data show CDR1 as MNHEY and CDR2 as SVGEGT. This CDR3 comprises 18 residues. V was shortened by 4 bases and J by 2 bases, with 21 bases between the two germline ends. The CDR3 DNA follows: TGTGCCAGCAGTTTCCCCTCCGGGACACCGAGGGGCAATCAGCCCCAGCATTTT. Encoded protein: CASSFPSGTPRGNQPQHF.

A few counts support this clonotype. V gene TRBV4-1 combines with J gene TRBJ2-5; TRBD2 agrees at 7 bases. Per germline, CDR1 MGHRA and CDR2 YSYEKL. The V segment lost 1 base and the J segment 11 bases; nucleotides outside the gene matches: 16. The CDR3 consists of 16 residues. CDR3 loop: CASSQGPLASTGEQYF. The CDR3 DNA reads TGCGCCAGCAGCCAAGGACCACTAGCGTCGACTGGGGAGCAGTACTTC.

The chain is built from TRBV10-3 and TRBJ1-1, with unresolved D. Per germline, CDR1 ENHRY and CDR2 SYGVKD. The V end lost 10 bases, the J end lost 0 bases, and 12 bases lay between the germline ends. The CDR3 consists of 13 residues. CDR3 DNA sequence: TGTGCCACTCAGAGGGCGGTGAACACTGAAGCTTTCTTT. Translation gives CATQRAVNTEAFF.

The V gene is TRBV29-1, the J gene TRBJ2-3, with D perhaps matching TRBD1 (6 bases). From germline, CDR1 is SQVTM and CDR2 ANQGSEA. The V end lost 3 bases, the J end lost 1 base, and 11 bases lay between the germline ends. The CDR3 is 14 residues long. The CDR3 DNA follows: TGCAGCGTTGACAGATCAGGGGGCACAGATACGCAGTATTTT. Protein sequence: CSVDRSGGTDTQYF.

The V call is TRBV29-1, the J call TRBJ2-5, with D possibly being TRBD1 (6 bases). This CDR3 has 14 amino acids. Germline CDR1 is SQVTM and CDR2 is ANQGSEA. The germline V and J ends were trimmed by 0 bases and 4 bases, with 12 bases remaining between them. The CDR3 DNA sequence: TGCAGCGTTGAAGATGACACAGGGAGAGAGACCCAGTACTTC. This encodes CSVEDDTGRETQYF.

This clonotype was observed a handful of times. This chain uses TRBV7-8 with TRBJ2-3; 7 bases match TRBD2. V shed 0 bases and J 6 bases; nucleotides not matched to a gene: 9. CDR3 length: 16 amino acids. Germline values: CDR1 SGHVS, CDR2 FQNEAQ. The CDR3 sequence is CASSLASAGEYDTQYF. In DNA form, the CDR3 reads TGTGCCAGCAGCTTAGCGTCCGCGGGAGAATATGATACGCAGTATTTT.

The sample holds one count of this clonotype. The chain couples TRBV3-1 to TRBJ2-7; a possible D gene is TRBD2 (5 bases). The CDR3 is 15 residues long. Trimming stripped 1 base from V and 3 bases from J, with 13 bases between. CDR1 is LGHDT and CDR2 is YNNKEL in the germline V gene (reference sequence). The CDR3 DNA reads TGTGCCAGCAGCCAAGGCATGTTCGGGAACTACGAGCAGTACTTC. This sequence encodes CASSQGMFGNYEQYF.

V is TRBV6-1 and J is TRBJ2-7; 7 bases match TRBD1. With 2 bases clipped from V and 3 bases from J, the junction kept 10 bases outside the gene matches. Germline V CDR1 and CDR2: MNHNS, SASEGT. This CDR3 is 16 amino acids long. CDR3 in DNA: TGTGCCAGCAGTGAAAATTCTAACAGGGGTGGCTACGAGCAGTACTTC. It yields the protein CASSENSNRGGYEQYF.

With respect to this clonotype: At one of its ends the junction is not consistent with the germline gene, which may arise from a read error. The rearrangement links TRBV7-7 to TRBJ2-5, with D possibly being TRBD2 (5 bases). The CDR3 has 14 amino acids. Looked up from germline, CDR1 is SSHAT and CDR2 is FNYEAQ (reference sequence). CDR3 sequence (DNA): TGTGCTAGCAGCCCCCGGCTAGCTGGGGAGACCCAGTACTTC. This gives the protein CASSPRLAGETQYF.

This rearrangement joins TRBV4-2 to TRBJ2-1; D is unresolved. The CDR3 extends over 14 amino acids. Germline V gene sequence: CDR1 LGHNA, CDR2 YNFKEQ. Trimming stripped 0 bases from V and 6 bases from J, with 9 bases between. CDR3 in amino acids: CASSQDLSRNEQFF. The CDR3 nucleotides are TGTGCCAGCAGCCAAGATCTCTCGCGCAATGAGCAGTTCTTC.

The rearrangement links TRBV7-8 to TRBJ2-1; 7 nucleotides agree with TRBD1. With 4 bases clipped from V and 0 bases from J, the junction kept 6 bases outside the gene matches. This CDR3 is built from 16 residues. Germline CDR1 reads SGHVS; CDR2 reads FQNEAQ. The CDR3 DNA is TGTGCCAGCAGCTCTCTGGGACAGAGCTCCTACAATGAGCAGTTCTTC. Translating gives CASSSLGQSSYNEQFF.

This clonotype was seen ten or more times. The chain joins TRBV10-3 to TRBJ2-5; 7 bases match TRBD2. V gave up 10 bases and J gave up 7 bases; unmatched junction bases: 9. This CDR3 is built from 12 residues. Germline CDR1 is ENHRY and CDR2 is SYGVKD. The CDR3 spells CATLDGGTTQYF. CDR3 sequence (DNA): TGTGCCACCCTCGACGGGGGGACGACCCAGTACTTC.

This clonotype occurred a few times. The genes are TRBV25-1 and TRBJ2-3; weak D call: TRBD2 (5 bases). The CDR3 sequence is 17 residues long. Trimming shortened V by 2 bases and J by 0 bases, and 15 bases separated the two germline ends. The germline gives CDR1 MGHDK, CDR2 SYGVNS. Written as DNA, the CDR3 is TGTGCCAGCAGTGAACTCCTGTTTAGCGCAAGCACAGATACGCAGTATTTT. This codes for CASSELLFSASTDTQYF.

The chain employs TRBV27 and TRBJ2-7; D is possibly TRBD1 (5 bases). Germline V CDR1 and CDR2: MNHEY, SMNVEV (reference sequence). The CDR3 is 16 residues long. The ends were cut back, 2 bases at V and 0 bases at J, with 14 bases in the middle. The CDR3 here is CASSLAPAGLSYEQYF. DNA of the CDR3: TGTGCCAGCAGTTTAGCTCCGGCAGGGCTCTCCTACGAGCAGTACTTC.